What follows are 5 T cell receptor delta chains derived from one specimen sequenced in a study of gamma-delta chains in newborns, infants, children. With CATT, TCRdb re-called clones from the reads. The sample records 6,100 or so delta-chain clones, roughly 1.9% being singletons. Sequencing input: blood. These receptors came from a child who was a newborn, infant or young child, either healthy, febrile or measles-vaccinated (not recorded which).

This clone is medium-sized by share. The chain has TRDV2 and TRDJ3, with 13 bases fitting TRDD3. J was trimmed by 0 bases and V by 2 bases; bases with no gene match: 9. From germline, CDR1 is GEAIGNYY and CDR2 EKD. The CDR3 extends over 21 amino acids. In DNA, the CDR3 is TGTGCCTGTGACAAAGTACTGGGGGATACGCGAAGCTCCTGGGACACCCGACAGATGTTTTTC. It specifies CACDKVLGDTRSSWDTRQMFF.

This clone ranks as medium-sized. This sample includes further DNA sequences coding for the same CDR3. The chain employs TRDV2 and TRDJ3, with D uncertain. The CDR3 has 18 residues. Germline-derived CDR1 and CDR2 are GEAIGNYY and EKD. V dropped 0 bases and J dropped 2 bases, with 13 bases sitting between them. The CDR3 coding sequence is TGTGCCTGTGACACCGGAGGGCTAGGGGCCTGGGACACCCGACAGATGTTTTTC. It yields the protein CACDTGGLGAWDTRQMFF.

Concerning this clone itself: TCRdb's protein, taken from a much larger clone, differs from this DNA's translation at residue 6, likely owing to a read error; the protein displayed comes from the DNA. The chain couples TRDV2 to TRDJ1; no definite D call. V was pared by 5 bases and J by 0 bases, with 12 bases between. The CDR3 runs to 14 residues. CDR1 and CDR2 from the germline V gene are GEAIGNYY and EKD. CDR3 loop: CACAGQMYTDKLIF. Written as DNA, the CDR3 is TGTGCCTGTGCCGGTCAAATGTACACCGATAAACTCATCTTT.

By share, this clone counts as medium-sized. A much bigger clone sits one base away, suggesting this may be a read error. The chain joins TRDV2 to TRDJ1; 10 bases line up with TRDD3. Germline-derived CDR1 and CDR2 are GEAIGNYY and EKD. V was pared by 5 bases and J by 2 bases, with 4 bases of the junction left unmatched. This CDR3 contains 14 residues. The CDR3 is CACGILGDTDKLIF. DNA of the CDR3: TGTGCCTGTGGCATACTGGGGGATACCGATAAACTCATCTTT.

This clone has just a few counts. The protein TCRdb lists belongs to a much larger clone and differs from this DNA's translation at residue 16, which points to a read error; the protein shown is made from the DNA. The V call is TRDV2, the J call TRDJ3, with D perhaps matching TRDD3 (6 bases). This CDR3 comprises 18 residues. Germline CDR1 GEAIGNYY, CDR2 EKD. CDR3 nucleotides: TGTGCCTGTGACACCTGGGGGCCCCAGTCCTGGGACACCCGACAGACGTTTTTC. Its translation: CACDTWGPQSWDTRQTFF.